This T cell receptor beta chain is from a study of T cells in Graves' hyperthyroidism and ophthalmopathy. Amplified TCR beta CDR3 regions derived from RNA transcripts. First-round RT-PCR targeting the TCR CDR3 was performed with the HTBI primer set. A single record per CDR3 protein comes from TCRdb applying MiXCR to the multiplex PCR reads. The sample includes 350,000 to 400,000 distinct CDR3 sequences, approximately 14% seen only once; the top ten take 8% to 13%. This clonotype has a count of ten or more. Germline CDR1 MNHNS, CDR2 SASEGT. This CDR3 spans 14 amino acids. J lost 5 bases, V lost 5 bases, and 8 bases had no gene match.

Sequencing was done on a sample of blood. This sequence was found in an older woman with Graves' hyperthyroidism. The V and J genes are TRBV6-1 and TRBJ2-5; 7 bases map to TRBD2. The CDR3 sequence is CASSWGGGRETQYF. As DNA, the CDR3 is TGTGCCAGCAGTTGGGGGGGGGGGAGGGAGACCCAGTACTTC.